One and the same sample provided the 21 T cell receptor beta chains below, sequenced in a study of shared clonotypes between healthy human individuals. Using immunoSEQ multiplex PCR, the repertoire was profiled, and TCRdb retains in-frame clones only, with some absent. The sample lists 1,500,000 or so clones; around 97% were seen once. The sample comprised naive CD4+ T cells sorted from blood. Indicated subset: CD45RA+ positively selected. The origin of the receptors is a man aged 25-40 years in good health.

DNA for the CDR3: TGTGCCAGCAGCGTAGGATCGGGGACTATAACCAATGAGCAGTTCTTC. Its translation is CASSVGSGTITNEQFF. This chain joins TRBV9 and TRBJ2-1, with 7 bases aligning to TRBD2. Germline V lookup: CDR1 SGDLS, CDR2 YYNGEE. V trimming: 0 bases; J trimming: 6 bases; junction bases outside the gene matches: 9. The CDR3 is 16 amino acids. The variable domain in full, completed from reference TRBV9 and TRBJ2-1, reads DSGVTQTPKHLITATGQRVTLRCSPRSGDLSVYWYQQSLDQGLQFLIQYYNGEERAKGNILERFSAQQFPDLHSELNLSSLELGDSALYFCASSVGSGTITNEQFFGPGTRLTVL.

This rearrangement joins TRBV9 to TRBJ2-7; 10 nucleotides match TRBD2. V lost 0 bases, J lost 4 bases, and 10 bases stayed unmatched. Germline V gene lookup returns CDR1 SGDLS and CDR2 YYNGEE. The CDR3 consists of 17 residues. The DNA for the CDR3 is TGTGCCAGCAGCGTAGAAGGTCCTAGCGGGAGTGTATACGAGCAGTACTTC. Protein sequence: CASSVEGPSGSVYEQYF.

This chain joins TRBV2 and TRBJ1-3, with 9 bases matching TRBD1. Germline V gives CDR1 SNHLY, CDR2 FYNNEI. The CDR3 totals 14 residues. V lost 10 bases, J lost 1 base, and 5 bases stayed unmatched. This chain's CDR3 is CATTGGFSGNTIYF. CDR3 DNA sequence: TGTGCCACCACAGGGGGCTTTTCTGGAAACACCATATATTTT.

This sequence joins TRBV28 and TRBJ2-3, with 8 bases matching TRBD2. The CDR3 contains 15 residues. The V gene end was trimmed by 5 bases and the J gene end by 7 bases; junction bases not matched to a gene: 11. Germline assignment: CDR1 MDHEN and CDR2 SYDVKM. CDR3 sequence reads: CASSPRSGKSYTQYF. Written as DNA, the CDR3 is TGTGCCAGCAGTCCCCGTAGCGGGAAGTCTTATACGCAGTATTTT.

The V call is TRBV7-2, the J call TRBJ2-5, with TRBD2 identical over 8 bases. The CDR3 is 16 amino acids. V shed 5 bases and J 5 bases; nucleotides not matched to a gene: 13. Germline CDR1 SGHTA, CDR2 FQGNSA. CDR3 nucleotides: TGTGCCAGCAGCCAAGGCCTGGCGGGAGGCGGGGAGACCCAGTACTTC. Encoded protein: CASSQGLAGGGETQYF.

To note about this clone: The sample holds other DNA sequences that translate to the same CDR3. The chain carries TRBV5-1 and TRBJ2-2; weak D call: TRBD2 (6 bases). V was clipped by 5 bases and J by 1 base, with 9 bases between them. The CDR3 sequence is 14 residues long. Germline assignment: CDR1 SGHRS and CDR2 YFSETQ. The CDR3 DNA sequence: TGCGCCAGCAGTCTAGCGCAGAACACCGGGGAGCTGTTTTTT. Translating gives CASSLAQNTGELFF.

This clone showed up just once. This rearrangement joins TRBV5-4 to TRBJ1-1; D possibly corresponds to TRBD1 (6 bases). The germline V gene encodes CDR1 SGHNT and CDR2 YYREEE (reference sequence). This CDR3 spans 13 amino acids. Trimming cost V 4 bases and J 5 bases, with 12 bases left between them. CDR3 sequence (DNA): TGTGCCAGCAGCCGAACAGGGCTGACTGAAGCTTTCTTT. It is translated as CASSRTGLTEAFF.

V gene TRBV9 combines with J gene TRBJ2-5; 8 bases line up with TRBD1. The V and J ends lost 0 bases and 2 bases, in that order; junction bases with no gene match: 9. In germline, CDR1 is SGDLS, CDR2 YYNGEE. The CDR3 is 17 residues long. CDR3 protein: CASSVAESGGHQETQYF. CDR3 sequence (DNA): TGTGCCAGCAGCGTAGCGGAGTCAGGGGGCCATCAAGAGACCCAGTACTTC.

The V gene is TRBV25-1, the J gene TRBJ2-3, with a tentative D call TRBD2 (5 bases). The CDR3 is 14 residues long. V shed 4 bases and J shed 0 bases, with 8 bases lying between them. Germline V gene sequence: CDR1 MGHDK, CDR2 SYGVNS. CDR3 nucleotide sequence: TGTGCCAGCAGTGGACTACACAGCACAGATACGCAGTATTTT. This translates into CASSGLHSTDTQYF.

The J gene is TRBJ1-2, the V gene TRBV2; D remains ambiguous. Germline CDR1 is SNHLY and CDR2 is FYNNEI. The CDR3 has 16 amino acids. V lost 6 bases and J 5 bases, leaving 22 bases between the germline ends. The CDR3 DNA sequence: TGTGCCAGCAGCGCCTCGGACCTCCGTTATGGTTATGGCTACACCTTC. Amino acids: CASSASDLRYGYGYTF.

CDR3 sequence reads: CASSTNRGGNQPQHF. The CDR3 DNA is TGTGCCAGTAGTACCAACAGGGGGGGCAATCAGCCCCAGCATTTT. The chain combines TRBV19 with TRBJ1-5; 8 nucleotides line up with TRBD1. In germline, CDR1 is LNHDA, CDR2 SQIVND (reference sequence). This CDR3 region has 15 residues. V lost 4 bases, J lost 2 bases, and 4 bases stayed unmatched.

The chain joins TRBV7-2 to TRBJ1-1; D gene unclear. The V gene lost 4 bases and the J gene lost 5 bases, with 17 bases spanning the gap. The germline CDR1 and CDR2 sequences are SGHTA and FQGNSA. The CDR3 consists of 15 residues. Here the CDR3 DNA reads TGTGCCAGCAGCTCTCAGGTGGCGGCTGGGACTGAAGCTTTCTTT. This translates into CASSSQVAAGTEAFF.

This clone was seen just once. The chain links TRBV7-9 to TRBJ1-5, with D maybe TRBD1 (5 bases). Germline assignment: CDR1 SEHNR and CDR2 FQNEAQ (reference sequence). CDR3 length: 18 amino acids. The V end lost 0 bases, the J end lost 0 bases, and 15 bases lay between the germline ends. CDR3 in DNA: TGTGCCAGCAGCTTAGCGTGGGGGGTCGGGAATAGCAATCAGCCCCAGCATTTT. This encodes CASSLAWGVGNSNQPQHF.

The rearrangement joins TRBV28 to TRBJ2-7; D gene unclear. Germline lookup yields CDR1 MDHEN and CDR2 SYDVKM. V gave up 7 bases and J gave up 0 bases, with 16 bases separating them. The CDR3 covers 15 residues. In DNA, the CDR3 is TGTGCCAGCAACAGAGGACGGAAGAGCTCCTACGAGCAGTACTTC. It yields the protein CASNRGRKSSYEQYF.

The CDR3 loop reads CASSWGTSGIKDKNIQYF. CDR3 nucleotides: TGTGCCAGCAGTTGGGGGACTAGCGGGATAAAGGACAAAAACATTCAGTACTTC. The V call is TRBV28, the J call TRBJ2-4; 13 positions agree with TRBD2. Germline V gives CDR1 MDHEN, CDR2 SYDVKM. V was clipped by 4 bases and J by 3 bases; unmatched bases: 9. The CDR3 has 18 amino acids. Full variable domain (outside the CDR3, taken from reference TRBV28 and TRBJ2-4): DVKVTQSSRYLVKRTGEKVFLECVQDMDHENMFWYRQDPGLGLRLIYFSYDVKMKEKGDIPEGYSVSREKKERFSLILESASTNQTSMYLCASSWGTSGIKDKNIQYFGAGTRLSVL.

The chain joins TRBV5-5 to TRBJ1-1; no reliable D call. The CDR3 totals 14 residues. Germline CDR1 reads SGHKS; CDR2 reads YYEKEE (reference sequence). V lost 4 bases to trimming and J lost 5 bases, with 15 bases between them. CDR3 nucleotide sequence: TGTGCCAGCAGCCCCCGGACCTCCGGGACTGAAGCTTTCTTT. Translation gives CASSPRTSGTEAFF.

The rearrangement uses TRBV2 and TRBJ1-4; D is undetermined. Germline CDR1 reads SNHLY; CDR2 reads FYNNEI. CDR3 length equals 14 residues. The V and J ends lost 6 bases and 6 bases respectively, with 14 bases between them. CDR3 in amino acids: CASSETRLDEKLFF. CDR3 bases: TGTGCCAGCAGCGAAACCCGACTCGATGAAAAACTGTTTTTT.

V and J are TRBV5-1 and TRBJ2-3, with 11 bases that match TRBD2. Trimming removed 1 base from V and 6 bases from J; junction bases left unmatched: 1. This CDR3 comprises 14 residues. Per germline, CDR1 SGHRS and CDR2 YFSETQ. The CDR3 sequence: CASSLTSGSDTQYF. The CDR3 nucleotides read TGCGCCAGCAGCTTGACTAGCGGGAGTGATACGCAGTATTTT.

This clone has just one count. The chain combines TRBV2 with TRBJ2-5, with D uncertain. V was cut by 7 bases and J by 3 bases, with 6 bases left in between. The V gene's germline CDR1 is SNHLY and CDR2 FYNNEI. The CDR3 is 11 amino acids. The CDR3 sequence is CASIQKETQYF. The CDR3 DNA reads TGTGCCAGCATTCAAAAAGAGACCCAGTACTTC.

This clone turned up a few times. This rearrangement joins TRBV5-6 to TRBJ2-4; D may be TRBD1 (5 bases). The V gene lost 1 base and the J gene lost 6 bases, with 8 bases spanning the gap. The germline CDR1 and CDR2 sequences are SGHDT and YYEEEE. There are 13 residues in the CDR3. The CDR3 sequence is CASSLSGPNIQYF. CDR3 nucleotide sequence: TGTGCCAGCAGCTTGTCAGGGCCAAACATTCAGTACTTC.

The V call is TRBV10-1, the J call TRBJ2-1, with 13 bases matching TRBD2. The CDR3 has 15 amino acids. V shed 5 bases and J 5 bases; nucleotides not matched to a gene: 3. Germline V lookup: CDR1 WNHNN, CDR2 SYGVQD (reference sequence). The CDR3 is CASSRTSGSHNEQFF. DNA for the CDR3: TGCGCCAGCAGTAGGACTAGCGGGAGCCACAATGAGCAGTTCTTC.